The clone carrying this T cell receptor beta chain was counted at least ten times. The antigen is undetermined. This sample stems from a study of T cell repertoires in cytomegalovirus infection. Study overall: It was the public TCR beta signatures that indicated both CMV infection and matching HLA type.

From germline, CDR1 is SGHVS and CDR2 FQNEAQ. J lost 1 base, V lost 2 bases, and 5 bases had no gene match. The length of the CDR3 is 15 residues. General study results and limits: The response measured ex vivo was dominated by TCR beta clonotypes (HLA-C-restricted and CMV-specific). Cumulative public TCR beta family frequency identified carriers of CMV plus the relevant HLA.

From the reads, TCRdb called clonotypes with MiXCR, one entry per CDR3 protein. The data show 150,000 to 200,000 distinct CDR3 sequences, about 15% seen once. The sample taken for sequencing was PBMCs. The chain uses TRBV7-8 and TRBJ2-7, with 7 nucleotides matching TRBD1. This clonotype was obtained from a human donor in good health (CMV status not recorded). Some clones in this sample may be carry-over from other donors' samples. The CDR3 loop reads CASSLLYRGSYEQYF. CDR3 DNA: TGTGCCAGCAGCTTACTCTACAGGGGTTCCTACGAGCAGTACTTC.